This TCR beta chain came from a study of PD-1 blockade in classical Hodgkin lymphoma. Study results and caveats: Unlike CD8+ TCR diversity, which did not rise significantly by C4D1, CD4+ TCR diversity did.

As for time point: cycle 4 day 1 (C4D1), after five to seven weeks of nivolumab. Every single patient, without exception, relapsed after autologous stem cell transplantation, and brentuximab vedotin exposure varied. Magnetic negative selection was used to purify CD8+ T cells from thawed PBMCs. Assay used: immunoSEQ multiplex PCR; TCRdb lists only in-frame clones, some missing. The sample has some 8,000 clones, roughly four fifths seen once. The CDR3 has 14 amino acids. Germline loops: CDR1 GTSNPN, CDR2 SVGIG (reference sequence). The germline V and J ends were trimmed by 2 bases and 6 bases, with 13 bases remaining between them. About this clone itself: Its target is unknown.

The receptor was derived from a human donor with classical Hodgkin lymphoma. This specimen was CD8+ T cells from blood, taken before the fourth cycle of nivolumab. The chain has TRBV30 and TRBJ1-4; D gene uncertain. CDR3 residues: CAWSLWDLDEKLFF. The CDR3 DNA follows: TGTGCCTGGAGTTTATGGGATCTGGATGAAAAACTGTTTTTT. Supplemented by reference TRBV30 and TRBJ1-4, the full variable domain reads SQTIHQWPATLVQPVGSPLSLECTVEGTSNPNLYWYRQAAGRGLQLLFYSVGIGQISSEVPQNLSASRPQDRQFILSSKKLLLSDSGFYLCAWSLWDLDEKLFFGSGTQLSVL.